The 15 T cell receptor beta chains listed next were all sequenced from one sample in a study of CD8+CD57+ T cells in acquired aplastic anemia. TCR beta VDJ and CDR3 profiles were obtained from a genomic DNA template. One entry per CDR3 protein, called by TCRdb with MiXCR from the reads. The table shows about 190,000 distinct CDR3 sequences, with roughly half occurring only once. The sequenced material came from sorted CD4+, CD8+, or CD8+CD57+ T cells (not recorded which) from PBMCs. These receptors came from a human donor in good health, serving as a control.

This clonotype came up once. CDR3 sequence reads: CATSLGLNNEQFF. In DNA, the CDR3 is TGTGCCACCAGCTTGGGACTCAACAATGAGCAGTTCTTC. The chain recombines TRBV15 with TRBJ2-1; tentative D call: TRBD2 (6 bases). The CDR3 contains 13 residues. Germline-derived CDR1 and CDR2 are LNHNV and YYDKDF (reference sequence). V was trimmed by 5 bases and J by 5 bases, leaving 10 bases between them. Looking up the rest from reference TRBV15 and TRBJ2-1 gives the full variable domain: DAMVIQNPRYQVTQFGKPVTLSCSQTLNHNVMYWYQQKSSQAPKLLFHYYDKDFNNEADTPDNFQSRRPNTSFCFLDIRSPGLGDTAMYLCATSLGLNNEQFFGPGTRLTVL.

This clonotype has more than one count but fewer than ten. The chain joins TRBV7-9 to TRBJ2-1, with a tentative D call TRBD2 (6 bases). Deletions cut 5 bases from V and 6 bases from J, with 14 bases between. The CDR3 covers 14 residues. The germline V gene encodes CDR1 SEHNR and CDR2 FQNEAQ (reference sequence). CDR3 bases: TGTGCCAGCAGCCAAAGACGGGGAGGCAATGAGCAGTTCTTC. This translates into CASSQRRGGNEQFF.

J is TRBJ1-5 and V is TRBV7-8, with D hard to call. The CDR3 runs to 13 residues. V lost 2 bases to trimming and J lost 6 bases, with 8 bases between them. From germline, CDR1 is SGHVS and CDR2 FQNEAQ. CDR3 amino acids: CASSLWEGQPQHF. Here the CDR3 DNA reads TGTGCCAGCAGCTTATGGGAAGGTCAGCCCCAGCATTTT.

This clonotype has more than one count but fewer than ten. The chain links TRBV20-1 to TRBJ1-1; the D gene is possibly TRBD1 (6 bases). Germline V gives CDR1 DFQATT, CDR2 SNEGSKA (reference sequence). V lost 3 bases and J lost 4, with 9 bases in between. The CDR3 runs to 12 residues. This CDR3 is CSARGGGTEAFF. CDR3 in DNA: TGCAGTGCTAGGGGAGGGGGCACTGAAGCTTTCTTT.

The chain is built from TRBV20-1 and TRBJ2-3; 11 positions match TRBD2. Germline loops: CDR1 DFQATT, CDR2 SNEGSKA (reference sequence). This CDR3 comprises 14 residues. The V and J ends lost 3 bases and 6 bases, in that order; junction bases with no gene match: 5. The chain's CDR3 is CSARSSGGVDTQYF. The DNA of the CDR3 is TGCAGTGCTAGGAGTAGCGGGGGGGTGGATACGCAGTATTTT.

The rearrangement uses TRBV4-2 and TRBJ2-3; D remains ambiguous. The CDR3 is 12 amino acids. The germline CDR1 and CDR2 sequences are LGHNA and YNFKEQ. V lost 8 bases to trimming and J lost 0 bases, with 6 bases between them. CDR3 DNA: TGTGCCAGCGGGTCAAGCACAGATACGCAGTATTTT. It codes for CASGSSTDTQYF.

Only a few counts were recorded for this clonotype. The chain uses TRBV7-9 and TRBJ1-2; 8 bases map to TRBD1. This CDR3 comprises 15 residues. Germline CDR1 is SEHNR and CDR2 is FQNEAQ (reference sequence). V trimming: 1 base; J trimming: 8 bases; junction bases outside the gene matches: 9. The CDR3 loop reads CASSLGLGQGRGYTF. CDR3 nucleotide sequence: TGTGCCAGCAGCTTAGGTCTTGGACAGGGACGCGGCTACACCTTC.

The genes are TRBV10-3 and TRBJ1-3, with 7 nucleotides matching TRBD1. The CDR3 is 16 residues long. From germline, CDR1 is ENHRY and CDR2 SYGVKD. V lost 6 bases, J lost 3 bases, and 11 bases stayed unmatched. The CDR3 nucleotides read TGTGCCATCAGAGGGACAGTACCTCGTGATGGAAACACCATATATTTT. Translation gives CAIRGTVPRDGNTIYF.

As to this clonotype: This likely comes from a read error, as the CDR3 has no conserved phenylalanine or tryptophan at its end. This rearrangement joins TRBV15 to TRBJ2-1; 7 bases are a match to TRBD1. CDR3 length: 16 amino acids. Germline V gene data show CDR1 as LNHNV and CDR2 as YYDKDF (reference sequence). The V gene end was trimmed by 0 bases and the J gene end by 6 bases; junction bases not matched to a gene: 8. CDR3 sequence (DNA): TGTGCCACCAGCAGAGATTTAGGGGGCAGGGTCAATGAGCAGTTCTCC. It specifies CATSRDLGGRVNEQFS.

The V call is TRBV7-2, the J call TRBJ1-6; 10 bases are a match to TRBD1. The J segment lost 0 bases and the V segment lost 1 base, leaving 6 bases of the junction unmatched. The CDR3 covers 19 residues. Germline lookup yields CDR1 SGHTA and CDR2 FQGNSA. The CDR3 loop reads CASSLEGQGVNSYNSPLHF. For the CDR3, the DNA is TGTGCCAGCAGCTTAGAAGGACAGGGGGTCAACTCCTATAATTCACCCCTCCACTTT.

This chain connects TRBV10-3 to TRBJ1-3; D is unclear. Trimming shortened V by 6 bases and J by 2 bases, and 11 bases separated the two germline ends. The CDR3 covers 14 residues. CDR1 and CDR2 (germline): ENHRY, SYGVKD. CDR3 sequence reads: CAIRERRAGNTIYF. In DNA, the CDR3 is TGTGCCATCAGAGAGCGGCGAGCTGGAAACACCATATATTTT.

This chain uses TRBV2 with TRBJ2-3; the D gene is possibly TRBD2 (6 bases). Between the trimmed V and J ends, which lost 7 bases and 4 bases, there was a span of 12 bases. Germline CDR1 is SNHLY and CDR2 is FYNNEI. This CDR3 is 13 amino acids long. The CDR3 bases are TGTGCCAGCAAACTCGGAGGGGCAGATACGCAGTATTTT. It is translated as CASKLGGADTQYF.

The chain employs TRBV29-1 and TRBJ1-4; 8 bases align to TRBD1. The germline V gene encodes CDR1 SQVTM and CDR2 ANQGSEA. This CDR3 spans 14 amino acids. V lost 6 bases and J lost 5; bases outside the gene matches: 8. CDR3 nucleotide sequence: TGCAGCGTAACCGGGACAGGCTCAAATGAAAAACTGTTTTTT. It yields the protein CSVTGTGSNEKLFF.

This clonotype was detected only a few times. The V call is TRBV2, the J call TRBJ2-7, with a possible D match to TRBD1 (5 bases). This CDR3 contains 15 residues. Germline CDR1 reads SNHLY; CDR2 reads FYNNEI. With 2 bases removed from V and 6 bases from J, the gap between germline ends came to 17 bases. The CDR3 loop reads CASSELLITGAEQYF. The CDR3 DNA reads as TGTGCCAGCAGTGAACTCCTGATCACTGGGGCCGAGCAGTACTTC.

The gene calls are TRBV7-2 and TRBJ2-5; no reliable D call. The CDR3 is 13 residues long. Trimming shortened V by 1 base and J by 9 bases, and 12 bases separated the two germline ends. Per germline, CDR1 SGHTA and CDR2 FQGNSA. The CDR3 DNA sequence: TGTGCCAGCAGCTTAGACAGAAATCAGCCCCAGTACTTC. Its protein product is CASSLDRNQPQYF.